Detailed here is one T cell receptor (beta chain). Its antigen is unknown. The conserved phenylalanine or tryptophan normally closing the CDR3 is absent here, so this likely arose from a read error. These data are taken from a study of T cells in Graves' hyperthyroidism and ophthalmopathy. Findings and limits, study-wide: Blood held most thyroid clonotypes expanded above 0.001 frequency.

TCR beta CDR3 sequences were amplified from RNA transcripts. The HTBI primer set drove a first-round RT-PCR of the TCR CDR3. TCRdb itself ran the multiplex PCR reads through MiXCR, one entry per CDR3 protein. The table lists roughly 500,000 distinct CDR3 sequences, roughly 46% of them singletons, with about 20% in the top ten. Germline values: CDR1 SGHDN, CDR2 FVKESK. This CDR3 is 13 amino acids long. Trimming left V 3 bases short and J 7 bases short, with 12 bases between. The chain joins TRBV14 to TRBJ1-2; D is undetermined. The sequence came from an adult woman with Graves' disease, either hyperthyroidism or ophthalmopathy (not recorded which). The sequencing input was peripheral blood or thyroid tissue (not recorded which). The CDR3 DNA is TGTGCCAGCAGCCAGACAAGATCCGTTGGCTACACCTCC. It specifies CASSQTRSVGYTS.